These T cell receptor beta chains were read from a single sample in a study of OX40 agonist ivuxolimab in advanced cancers. This table comes from immunoSEQ multiplex PCR, and its TCRdb copy is limited to in-frame clones, with some not included. The sample yields about 80,000 clones, about nine tenths seen once. This specimen was CD4+ or CD8+ T cells sorted from blood, taken in a trial of the OX40 agonist ivuxolimab. These receptors came from an adult with an advanced solid tumor such as melanoma, head and neck, liver or kidney cancer. CDR3s include the opening cysteine and the closing phenylalanine or tryptophan. D genes are given only for firm matches. Clone size is not always given. Where it is, it says once, few, many or a class for expanded clones.

j_call | clone_size | d_call | v_call | cdr3_nt | cdr3_aa
TRBJ2-1 | NA | TRBD2 | TRBV29-1 | TGCAGCGTTTCGTTTCTAGCGGGAGATGAGCAGTTCTTC | CSVSFLAGDEQFF
TRBJ2-5 | NA | NA | TRBV6-1 | TGTGCCAGCAGTCCAACCATTCTTTCCCAAAAGACCCAGTACTTC | CASSPTILSQKTQYF
TRBJ2-3 | once | NA | TRBV7-2 | TGTGCCAGCAGCTCGGGACGGGGAGATACGCAGTATTTT | CASSSGRGDTQYF
TRBJ1-1 | NA | TRBD1 | TRBV19 | TGTGCCAGTACAAGAACAGGGGGCAGGGGGTCTGAAGCTTTCTTT | CASTRTGGRGSEAFF
TRBJ2-1 | NA | TRBD2 | TRBV10-2 | TGCGCCAGCACCGGGAGGCATGAGCAGTTCTTC | CASTGRHEQFF
TRBJ2-3 | NA | NA | TRBV5-1 | TGCGCCAGCAGCTTCGGAGGGGTCGATACGCAGTATTTT | CASSFGGVDTQYF
TRBJ1-5 | few | NA | TRBV7-9 | TGTGCCAGCAGCCCGGCTGGGGTAAAGCAGCCCCAGCATTTT | CASSPAGVKQPQHF
TRBJ1-2 | NA | NA | TRBV6-5 | TGTGCCAGCAGTACCCCCGGTGACAGATATGGCTACACCTTC | CASSTPGDRYGYTF
TRBJ2-7 | NA | NA | TRBV19 | TGTGCCAGTAGTATTTCTTCAGGGCTAACCTACGAGCAGTACTTC | CASSISSGLTYEQYF
TRBJ1-5 | NA | TRBD1 | TRBV19 | TGTGCCAGTAGTATGACGACAGGGAGGAATCAGCCCCAGCATTTT | CASSMTTGRNQPQHF
TRBJ1-6 | few | NA | TRBV30 | TGTGCCTGGAGTTTCCCAAATTCACCCCTCCACTTT | CAWSFPNSPLHF
TRBJ2-1 | NA | NA | TRBV5-1 | TGCGCCAGCAGCTCCGGGACATACACGAACAATGAGCAGTTCTTC | CASSSGTYTNNEQFF
TRBJ1-2 | NA | NA | TRBV7-9 | TGTGCCAGCAGCTTACCACAGGGACTTGGGTATGGCTACACCTTC | CASSLPQGLGYGYTF
TRBJ1-2 | NA | NA | TRBV10-3 | TGTGCCATCACCTCGATACCAGACTATGGCTACACCTTC | CAITSIPDYGYTF
TRBJ1-2 | NA | NA | TRBV9 | TGTGCCAGCAGCGTAGGAGGAAGCGGGGTCTATGGCTACACCTTC | CASSVGGSGVYGYTF
TRBJ1-1 | few | NA | TRBV6-1 | TGTGCCATCCACGAGGGCACTGAAGCTTTCTTT | CAIHEGTEAFF
TRBJ2-7 | NA | TRBD2 | TRBV5-1 | TGCGCCAGCAGTTCTAGCGGGTCTAGCTCCTACGAGCAGTACTTC | CASSSSGSSSYEQYF
TRBJ1-5 | NA | TRBD1 | TRBV19 | TGTGCCAGTAGTAGTACCGACAGGGGTCGTAATCAGCCCCAGCATTTT | CASSSTDRGRNQPQHF
TRBJ2-7 | NA | TRBD2 | TRBV4-2 | TGTGCCAGCAGCCAAGGACTAGCGCTACCTTACGAGCAGTACTTC | CASSQGLALPYEQYF
TRBJ1-2 | NA | NA | TRBV5-1 | TGCGCCAGCAGCTCAGGGGTACATAACTATGGCTACACCTTC | CASSSGVHNYGYTF
TRBJ1-1 | NA | NA | TRBV11-3 | TGTGCCAGCAGCTCAGACGGGGGCAGGGAAGCTTTCTTT | CASSSDGGREAFF
TRBJ2-3 | NA | NA | TRBV6-5 | TGTGCCAGCAGGGAACAGTCAGGCACAGATACGCAGTATTTT | CASREQSGTDTQYF
TRBJ2-1 | NA | TRBD2 | TRBV5-1 | TGCGCCAGCAGCTTGGTAGCGGGGGCGAATGAGCAGTTCTTC | CASSLVAGANEQFF
TRBJ1-2 | few | TRBD1 | TRBV9 | TGTGCCAGCAACACAGGGGATTCCTATGGCTACACCTTC | CASNTGDSYGYTF
TRBJ2-1 | NA | TRBD2 | TRBV5-1 | TGCGCCAGCAGCTCTCTCGGGACTAGCGGGAGGAATGAGCAGTTCTTC | CASSSLGTSGRNEQFF
TRBJ1-5 | few | NA | TRBV30 | TGTGCCTGGAGTGTCGGACGGGGCAATCAGCCCCAGCATTTT | CAWSVGRGNQPQHF
TRBJ2-3 | NA | NA | TRBV6-1 | TGTGCCAGCAGTGATTCGTGGGGAGATACGCAGTATTTT | CASSDSWGDTQYF
TRBJ2-2 | NA | TRBD1 | TRBV7-8 | TGTGCCAGCACCCCTCGCAGGGGGCGCACCGGGGAGCTGTTTTTT | CASTPRRGRTGELFF
TRBJ1-2 | NA | NA | TRBV27 | TGTGCCAGCAGTTGGAAAAGAAACTATGGCTACACCTTC | CASSWKRNYGYTF
TRBJ2-1 | few | TRBD2 | TRBV7-3 | TGTGCCAGCAGCTTAGGGCTAGCGGGAGGACTCAATGAGCAGTTCTTC | CASSLGLAGGLNEQFF
TRBJ1-3 | once | NA | TRBV30 | TGTGCCTGGAGTGGGGAGGGGTACTCTGGAAACACCATATATTTT | CAWSGEGYSGNTIYF
TRBJ2-6 | NA | NA | TRBV5-6 | TGTGCCAGCAGCTTCAGAGGGTCTGGGGCCAACGTCCTGACTTTC | CASSFRGSGANVLTF
TRBJ1-1 | NA | NA | TRBV6-1 | TGTGCCAGCAGCGCTACTGAAGGGAGGGCTGAAGCTTTCTTT | CASSATEGRAEAFF
TRBJ2-7 | NA | NA | TRBV14 | TGTGCCAGCAGCCAAGTGAACAGGGACGAGCAGTACTTC | CASSQVNRDEQYF
TRBJ2-2 | NA | TRBD1 | TRBV10-2 | TGCGCCAGCAGTGAGTCGATAAGGGGGCAGGGCACCGGGGAGCTGTTTTTT | CASSESIRGQGTGELFF
TRBJ2-5 | NA | NA | TRBV11-1 | TGTGCCAGCAGCTTAAGTTGGCGGGGCCAAGAGACCCAGTACTTC | CASSLSWRGQETQYF
TRBJ2-7 | NA | NA | TRBV10-1 | TGCGCCAGCAGTGACTTCAGGGGAGGCGAGCAGTACTTC | CASSDFRGGEQYF
TRBJ1-5 | few | TRBD1 | TRBV19 | TGTGCCAGTAGTATAGTATCCAGGGGGAATCAGCCCCAGCATTTT | CASSIVSRGNQPQHF
TRBJ2-6 | NA | NA | TRBV30 | TGTGCCTGGAGTAACATGGGACGATTTACCTCTGGGGCCAACGTCCTGACTTTC | CAWSNMGRFTSGANVLTF
TRBJ1-5 | NA | TRBD1 | TRBV30 | TGTGCCTGGAGTGCGGGTGACAGGGGAATGAGGCGCAATCAGCCCCAGCATTTT | CAWSAGDRGMRRNQPQHF
TRBJ1-2 | NA | NA | TRBV2 | TGTGCCAGCACGGGGGACTCCTCTATCGGCGGCTACACCTTC | CASTGDSSIGGYTF
TRBJ1-2 | NA | NA | TRBV15 | TGTGCCACCAGCAGGCCGGGACGGCGGGGCTATGGCTACACCTTC | CATSRPGRRGYGYTF
TRBJ2-1 | NA | NA | TRBV7-6 | TGTGCCAGCAGCCCTCAGGGCGGGAATAGTTACAATGAGCAGTTCTTC | CASSPQGGNSYNEQFF
TRBJ2-7 | NA | NA | TRBV6-1 | TGTGCCGGATCGAGGACGGAAGCCTACGAGCAGTACTTC | CAGSRTEAYEQYF
TRBJ2-1 | NA | TRBD2 | TRBV5-4 | TGTGCCAATTCGGTAGCGGGGGTTTACAATGAGCAGTTCTTC | CANSVAGVYNEQFF
TRBJ1-1 | NA | TRBD1 | TRBV18 | TGTGCCAGCCAGGGGGCCTTGGGGGGCTTCTTT | CASQGALGGFF
TRBJ2-1 | NA | NA | TRBV6-5 | TGTGCCAGCAGTTATAAAGCGGGCTACAATGAGCAGTTCTTC | CASSYKAGYNEQFF
TRBJ2-1 | NA | TRBD1 | TRBV19 | TGTGCCAGTAGTACCCGGACAGGGCACTCCCTTTACAATGAGCAGTTCTTC | CASSTRTGHSLYNEQFF
TRBJ2-1 | NA | NA | TRBV30 | TGTGCCTGGGGGGCGGGCTACAATGAGCAGTTCTTC | CAWGAGYNEQFF
TRBJ1-5 | NA | NA | TRBV6-4 | TGTGCCAGCAGCCACAATAGCAATCAGCCCCAGCATTTT | CASSHNSNQPQHF
TRBJ2-7 | once | TRBD1 | TRBV27 | TGTGCCAGCGGAAGACAGGGCTACGAGCAGTACTTC | CASGRQGYEQYF
TRBJ2-2 | few | NA | TRBV27 | TGTGCCAGTGGACGGCATATTTCCGGGGAGCTGTTTTTT | CASGRHISGELFF